The entry below describes one T cell receptor beta chain. The sample holds one count of this clone. Its antigen has not been determined. The input lacks base qualities; no much larger clone sits a single base away. The sample originates from a study of blood T cell repertoires in COVID-19 (TCRdb year 2020). Broadly, across the study: Samples from collaborators originated in the United States, Italy and Spain and spanned both the acute and convalescent phases of COVID-19. Sample metadata almost always included a de-identified subject ID, COVID-19 status, age in years and sex. A freely available public database, intended as a resource for researchers studying the immune response to SARS-CoV-2, is where the repertoires were released. The samples were drawn from two sources: the first 160 participants of the ongoing ImmuneRACE study, and approximately 1,300 subjects contributed by 6 global collaborators. Subjects who had been exposed to COVID-19, were actively infected with it, or had recovered from it provided the deeply sampled blood TCRbeta repertoires that made up the dataset. The material from the prospective study consisted of cDNA or gDNA derived from T cells, B-cell-depleted T cells, or PBMCs. Where available, HLA class I and class II types were obtained from metadata supplied by the sample provider rather than from assay-based typing.

TCRbeta CDR3 regions were amplified from genomic DNA by means of the immunoSEQ Assay, a bias-controlled multiplex PCR. As for how the authors treated the data: The number of nucleated cells in each sample was estimated by amplification of reference gene primers within the assay. To quantify the absolute abundance of each unique TCRbeta CDR3 rearrangement, sequence reads were collapsed and filtered. For each sample, productive Simpson clonality was calculated by taking the square root of Simpson's diversity index across productive rearrangements. Entries here come from immuneACCESS through TCRdb and include only in-frame sequences with V and J called. Some clones fail to appear in such tables; in the studies checked, an unresolved V gene covers under half of the shortfall, and the cause of the remainder is unknown. That table supplies the V and J calls and clone size; D and trimming were determined from the DNA. The sample table contains 200,000 or so clones; only one count was recorded for around 89% of them. The ten largest clones represent more than 3% of the sample.

Findings and caveats that apply to the study as a whole: The amount of clinical and demographic metadata varied by source and participant and was provided uncurated.

Participants in the prospective study were aged about 18 to 100 years, lived in about two dozen United States geographic areas, and enrolled through a virtual design. In the prospective study, participants were assigned to cohorts based on the clinical history participants reported in a screening survey and a study questionnaire. In the prospective study, whole blood, serum and a nasopharyngeal or oropharyngeal swab were collected from each participant by mobile phlebotomists. Over a roughly two-month period, participants in the prospective study had the option of providing additional blood draws and questionnaires. Prospective study blood samples were shipped either frozen or at room temperature before DNA extraction. The sample taken for sequencing was PBMCs or T cells enriched from blood (not recorded which). The source is a woman between 18 and 30 years old in a cohort exposed to, infected with or recovered from COVID-19 (not recorded which).

The CDR3 protein is CASSPTTGLASYEQYF. The sequenced DNA is TGTGCCAGCTCCCCAACCACCGGACTAGCAAGCTACGAGCAGTACTTC. The chain is made from TRBV18 and TRBJ2-7; 8 of the junction bases match TRBD2. The germline V gene gives CDR1 as KGHSH and CDR2 as LQKENI. V is cut back by 6 bases and J by 3 bases, with 13 bases in the junction unmatched. The CDR3, cysteine through phenylalanine, is 16 amino acids long. The kept DNA is CDR3 alone, 48 bases in frame from the first base.